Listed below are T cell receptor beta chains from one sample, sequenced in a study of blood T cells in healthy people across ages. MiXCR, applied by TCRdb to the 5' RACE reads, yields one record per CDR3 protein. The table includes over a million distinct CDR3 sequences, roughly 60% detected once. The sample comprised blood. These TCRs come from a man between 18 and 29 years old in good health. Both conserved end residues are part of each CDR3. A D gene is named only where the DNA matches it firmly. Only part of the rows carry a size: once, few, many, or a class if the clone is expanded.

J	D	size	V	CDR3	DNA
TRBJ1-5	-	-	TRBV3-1	CASSQYSGAGYSNQPQHF	TGTGCCAGCAGCCAATATTCCGGAGCGGGCTATAGCAATCAGCCCCAGCATTTT
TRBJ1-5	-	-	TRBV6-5	CASRPGISNQPQHF	TGTGCCAGCAGACCGGGGATTAGCAATCAGCCCCAGCATTTT
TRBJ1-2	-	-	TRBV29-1	CSVGGGQTYGYTF	TGCAGCGTGGGGGGGGGGCAGACCTATGGCTACACCTTC
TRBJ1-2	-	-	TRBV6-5	CASSYGPAGHGLSMGYTF	TGTGCCAGCAGTTACGGACCAGCGGGCCACGGGTTATCTATGGGCTACACCTTC
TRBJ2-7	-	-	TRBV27	CASSSQGSPTYEQYF	TGTGCCAGCAGTTCGCAGGGATCCCCCACCTACGAGCAGTACTTC
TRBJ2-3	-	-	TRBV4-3	CASSQVSLLGGTDTQYF	TGCGCCAGCAGCCAAGTTTCCCTTTTAGGAGGCACAGATACGCAGTATTTT
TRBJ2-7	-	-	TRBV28	CASSSGGGSSYEQYF	TGTGCCAGCAGTTCAGGGGGGGGGTCCTCCTACGAGCAGTACTTC
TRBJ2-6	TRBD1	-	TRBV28	CASSSAGQGDSGANVLTF	TGTGCCAGCAGTTCCGCTGGACAGGGAGACTCTGGGGCCAACGTCCTGACTTTC
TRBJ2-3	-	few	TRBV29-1	CSQQVPSTDTQYF	TGCAGCCAACAGGTCCCTAGCACAGATACGCAGTATTTT
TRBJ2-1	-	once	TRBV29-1	CSVGGALSNSYNEQFF	TGCAGCGTTGGGGGGGCTCTTTCGAACTCCTACAATGAGCAGTTCTTC
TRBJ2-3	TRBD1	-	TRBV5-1	CASTLGTGVTDTQYF	TGCGCCAGCACCTTAGGGACAGGGGTAACAGATACGCAGTATTTT
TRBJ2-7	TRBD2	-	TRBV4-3	CASSQDIGLAVYEQYF	TGCGCCAGCAGCCAAGATATTGGGCTAGCGGTCTACGAGCAGTACTTC
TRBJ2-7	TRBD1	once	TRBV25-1	CASTRTGFSNEQYF	TGTGCCAGCACCAGGACAGGGTTTAGCAACGAGCAGTACTTC
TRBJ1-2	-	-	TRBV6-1	CASSPLGAYGYTF	TGTGCCAGCAGCCCGCTGGGTGCCTATGGCTACACCTTC
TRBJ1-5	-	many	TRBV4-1	CASSQVGSNQPQHF	TGCGCCAGCAGCCAAGTGGGTAGCAATCAGCCCCAGCATTTT
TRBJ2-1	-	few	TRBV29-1	CSVAQGRNEQFF	TGCAGCGTTGCTCAGGGGAGGAATGAGCAGTTCTTC
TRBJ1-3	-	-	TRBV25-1	CASSRDSGNTIYF	TGTGCCAGCAGTAGAGATTCTGGAAACACCATATATTTT
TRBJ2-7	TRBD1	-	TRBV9	CASSVGWGTASYEQYF	TGTGCCAGCAGCGTCGGCTGGGGGACAGCCTCCTACGAGCAGTACTTC
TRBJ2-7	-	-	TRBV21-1	CASSKVSLKREKGEQYF	TGTGCCAGCAGCAAAGTCTCTCTCAAGCGGGAGAAGGGCGAGCAGTACTTC
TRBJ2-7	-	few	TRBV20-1	CSASNGVGLYEQYF	TGCAGTGCTAGTAACGGGGTGGGCTTGTACGAGCAGTACTTC
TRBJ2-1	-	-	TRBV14	CASSQSPSGWVEQFF	TGTGCCAGCAGCCAGTCGCCCAGCGGGTGGGTTGAGCAGTTCTTC
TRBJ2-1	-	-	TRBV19	CASSIPLRDHNEQFF	TGTGCCAGTAGTATCCCCCTTCGGGATCACAATGAGCAGTTCTTC
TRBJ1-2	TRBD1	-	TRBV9	CASSPTTGAGGYTF	TGTGCCAGCAGCCCAACGACAGGGGCTGGTGGCTACACCTTC
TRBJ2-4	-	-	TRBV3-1	CASSPRGLLAAPEQYF	TGTGCCAGCAGCCCCCGAGGGCTTCTAGCAGCCCCTGAGCAGTACTTC
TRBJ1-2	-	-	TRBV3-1	CASTQQGYYGHTF	TGTGCCAGCACCCAACAGGGTTACTATGGCCACACCTTC
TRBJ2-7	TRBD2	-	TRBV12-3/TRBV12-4	CASSLDGGGEQYF	TGTGCCAGCAGTTTAGACGGGGGGGGCGAGCAGTACTTC
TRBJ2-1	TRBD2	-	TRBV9	CASSPEGRGGWYNEQFF	TGTGCCAGCAGCCCCGAGGGCCGGGGGGGCTGGTACAATGAGCAGTTCTTC
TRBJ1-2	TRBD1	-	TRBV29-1	CSVEGQGVGYTF	TGCAGCGTTGAAGGTCAGGGGGTCGGCTACACCTTC